This T cell receptor (beta chain) was identified during a study of PD-L1 blockade in urothelial cancer (dated by TCRdb to 2017 to 2019). Broadly, across the study: All patients started therapy around 2014 and received atezolizumab 1,200 mg intravenously every 3 weeks. About nine tenths of the roughly 29 patients were identified as males with urothelial cancer of bladder origin, and a prior smoking history was reported by 18 of 29 patients. An ECOG performance status of 0 or 1 was recorded for the patients, and 0 to 3 prior chemotherapy regimens had been received by the patients. Blood samples were analyzed at two time points: 3 weeks after treatment start (second dose) and 6 weeks after treatment start. Blood samples gave a median of approximately 150,000 T cells and approximately 85,000 unique TCRs, with a median clonality of approximately 0.08. The study was an exploratory multi-omic analysis of somatic, immune and clinical correlates of response to PD-L1 blockade with atezolizumab in urothelial cancer. Pretreatment tumor samples, along with matched peripheral blood collected serially before and after atezolizumab treatment, underwent TCR sequencing. Progression-free survival longer than 6 months counted as durable clinical benefit, and TCR features were additionally tested against both progression-free and overall survival. In the same patients who had TCR sequencing, pretreatment tumors also underwent whole exome sequencing and RNA sequencing. Durable clinical benefit was achieved by nine patients but not by the remaining 20. Pretreatment blood TCR-seq was available for fewer than 30 patients, at least one posttreatment blood collection was obtained for around 25 patients, and tumor TCR-seq was available for around 25 patients.

The paper as a whole reports these results and caveats: Because of the small sample size (n ≈ 30) and the many exploratory analyses performed, the results are intended to be regarded as hypothesis-generating. A pretreatment peripheral blood TCR clonality below the median was linked to improved progression-free and overall survival. Among patients with durable benefit, tumor-associated TCR clones showed greater expansion in peripheral blood 3 weeks after treatment started (n of about 21, p = 0.022).

Concerning this clone: No antigen is known for it. Base qualities are missing; no much larger clone stands one base away.

The CDR3 sequence holds 14 residues, the cysteine and phenylalanine included. Only the CDR3 region is kept as DNA, spanning 42 bases read in frame from base 1. V is pared back by 5 bases and J by 7 bases, with 18 bases lying between the germline termini. The CDR1 and CDR2 encoded by the germline V gene are MNHEY and SVGAGI. The time point label here, explained by the study, means: pretreatment peripheral blood. The cohort comprised 25 to 30 patients with locally advanced or metastatic urothelial carcinoma treated at Memorial Sloan Kettering on a trial protocol. Peripheral blood mononuclear cells were collected pretreatment and during treatment, at between 1 and 8 total time points per patient. The Qiagen DNeasy Blood extraction kit was used to purify genomic DNA from total PBMCs and tumor samples. PBMCs were collected pretreatment and during treatment and were isolated and stored as previously described.

Synthetic TCR analog templates were spiked into each PCR to estimate absolute template abundance from read counts. The immunoSEQ assay was used to amplify TCRbeta CDR3 regions from genomic DNA with bias-controlled V and J gene primers. Sequencing of rearranged TCRbeta segments was performed at approximately 20X coverage. In the original analysis: Clustering was used to correct sequencing errors, and CDR3s were annotated against IMGT so that V, D and J genes could be assigned. Downstream analyses used only productive TCRbeta rearrangements, leaving out any out-of-frame or stop-codon sequences. Clonality was calculated as one minus the Shannon entropy normalized by the log of the number of unique productive sequences. Fisher's exact test with Benjamini-Hochberg correction, at a threshold of adjusted p below 0.01, was used to find clones that differed between time points or between blood and tumor. The table was pulled from immuneACCESS by TCRdb, which kept in-frame rearrangements only. Such tables lose some clones; where checked, under half of the loss comes from unresolved V genes, and the rest has no known cause. Clone size and V and J calls were adopted from that table, with D and trimming inferred from the DNA. The sample includes about 87,000 clones, with approximately 88% observed a single time. The ten largest clones capture roughly 0.97% of the sample.

The sequence is built from TRBV6-5 and TRBJ2-7; a weak D assignment points to TRBD2 (6 bases agree). The receptor comes from a woman of 80 years or more with urothelial cancer. The specimen comprised PBMCs, sampled around atezolizumab (anti-PD-L1) treatment. The sequence in DNA is TGTGCCAGCAGTCCACGCAGCGGCCGGGGGGAGCAGTACTTC. It translates to CASSPRSGRGEQYF.